This TCR beta chain was recorded in a study of cytomegalovirus exposure and HLA in healthy donors. Study at large: Earlier, approximately 180 million T cells were analyzed, and fewer than 120 million unique TCR beta sequences were found among them.

The PCR contained 60 Vbeta and 13 Jbeta primers. Sequenced by immunoSEQ multiplex PCR; TCRdb stores in-frame clones only, minus some. The top ten clones hold approximately 4.2% of a sample with 100,000 or so clones, nearly 80% of them seen once. Study results and caveats: TCR beta V segments were, for the most part, productive about 87% or about 30% of the time in an earlier analysis. Reported results showed that the classifier diagnosed cytomegalovirus status with high specificity and sensitivity.

As for this clone: Its antigen remains unidentified.

All the people who gave samples were healthy bone marrow donors. The CDR3 is 14 amino acids. Germline assignment: CDR1 SGHNT and CDR2 YENEEA. Deletions cut 8 bases from V and 0 bases from J, with 12 bases between. Sequences were obtained from PBMCs. The TCR comes from a woman in her forties in good health and CMV-seropositive. The V call is TRBV11-3, the J call TRBJ2-3; D possibly corresponds to TRBD2 (5 bases). The CDR3 region has the DNA TGTGCCAGCGGACCAGCGGAAAGCACAGATACGCAGTATTTT. This codes for CASGPAESTDTQYF.